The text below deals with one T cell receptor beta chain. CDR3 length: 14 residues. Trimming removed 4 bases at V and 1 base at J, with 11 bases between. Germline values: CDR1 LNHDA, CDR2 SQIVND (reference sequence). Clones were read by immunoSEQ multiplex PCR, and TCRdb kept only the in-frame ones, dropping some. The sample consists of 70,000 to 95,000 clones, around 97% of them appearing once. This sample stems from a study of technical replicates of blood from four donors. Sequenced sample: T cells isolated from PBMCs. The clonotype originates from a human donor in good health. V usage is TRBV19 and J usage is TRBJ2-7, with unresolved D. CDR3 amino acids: CASSKVAVSYEQYF. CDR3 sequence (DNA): TGTGCCAGTAGTAAAGTGGCAGTATCCTACGAGCAGTACTTC.